This T cell receptor (beta chain) appears in the sequencing data of a study of T cells in Graves' hyperthyroidism and ophthalmopathy. This clonotype was seen once. Its antigen is unknown. Lactation, pregnancy, other autoimmune disease or uncontrolled infection excluded patients. Germline lookup yields CDR1 LNHDA and CDR2 SQIVND (reference sequence). The CDR3 sequence is 16 residues long. The V gene lost 5 bases and the J gene lost 3 bases, with 17 bases spanning the gap. TCR beta CDR3 regions were amplified from RNA. The primer set for the first-round RT-PCR of the TCR CDR3 was HTBI. TCRdb re-derived calls from the multiplex PCR reads in MiXCR, one entry per CDR3 protein. The sample records 45,000 to 75,000 distinct CDR3 sequences, 40% to 55% being singletons. Study-wide results and limits: Among thyroid clonotypes expanded above 0.001, most also appeared in blood. Separating ophthalmopathy from stable hyperthyroidism was achieved by a 13 V-J model.

The clonotype was recovered from a woman between 25 and 40 years old with Graves' ophthalmopathy. V gene TRBV19 combines with J gene TRBJ1-5; D perhaps matches TRBD1 (6 bases). Sequenced sample: blood. Written as DNA, the CDR3 is TGTGCCAGTAGTGCGCAGGACAGAGGATACAATCAGCCCCAGCATTTT. This translates into CASSAQDRGYNQPQHF.